These 22 T cell receptor beta chains originate from one sample sequenced in a study of T cell repertoires in cytomegalovirus infection. Antigens of these TCRs are unknown. MiXCR, applied by TCRdb to the reads, yields one record per CDR3 protein. The data contain about 830,000 distinct CDR3 sequences, 30% to 35% of them singletons. Source: cultured CD8+ T cells from PBMCs, taken from culture after CMV antigen stimulation. The origin of the receptors is a human donor in good health (CMV status not recorded). Some clones in this sample may be carry-over from other donors' samples.

This clonotype was found many times. The CDR3 DNA is TGTGCCAGCAGCTCCTACTACAATGAGCAGTTCTTC. The encoded protein is CASSSYYNEQFF. V gene TRBV7-9 combines with J gene TRBJ2-1; D is ambiguous. V gave up 4 bases and J gave up 3 bases, with 4 bases separating them. The germline CDR1 and CDR2 sequences are SEHNR and FQNEAQ (reference sequence). The CDR3 consists of 12 residues. The whole variable domain, filled in from reference TRBV7-9 and TRBJ2-1, reads DTGVSQNPRHKITKRGQNVTFRCDPISEHNRLYWYRQTLGQGPEFLTYFQNEAQLEKSRLLSDRFSAERPKGSFSTLEIQRTEQGDSAMYLCASSSYYNEQFFGPGTRLTVL.

This clonotype occurred a few times. This chain joins TRBV4-1 and TRBJ2-1; D is uncertain. Germline loops: CDR1 MGHRA, CDR2 YSYEKL. The CDR3 covers 15 residues. Trimming cost V 4 bases and J 2 bases, with 12 bases left between them. The CDR3 loop reads CASSRLTETYNEQFF. The CDR3 nucleotides are TGCGCCAGCAGCCGTTTGACGGAAACCTACAATGAGCAGTTCTTC.

This clonotype was seen only a few times. The gene calls are TRBV7-6 and TRBJ2-1; 8 positions agree with TRBD1. V shed 1 base and J 3 bases; nucleotides not matched to a gene: 11. Germline CDR1 reads SGHVS; CDR2 reads FNYEAQ. This CDR3 has 18 residues. As DNA, the CDR3 is TGTGCCAGCAGCTTAGGAGTCAACAGGGGGACGATCTACAATGAGCAGTTCTTC. Encoded protein: CASSLGVNRGTIYNEQFF. Full variable domain (missing parts from reference TRBV7-6 and TRBJ2-1): GAGVSQSPRYKVTKRGQDVALRCDPISGHVSLYWYRQALGQGPEFLTYFNYEAQQDKSGLPNDRFSAERPEGSISTLTIQRTEQRDSAMYRCASSLGVNRGTIYNEQFFGPGTRLTVL.

This chain joins TRBV5-3 and TRBJ2-1; TRBD2 might be the D (6 bases). TRBV5-3 has ORF status, its function being uncertain. The germline V and J ends were trimmed by 8 bases and 7 bases, with 16 bases remaining between them. The CDR3 loop spans 13 amino acids. CDR3 amino acids: CASSRGGPNEQFF. The CDR3 bases are TGTGCCAGCAGCCGCGGAGGGCCGAATGAGCAGTTCTTC.

Details on this clonotype: A much larger clone sits a single nucleotide away, making a read error possible. This rearrangement joins TRBV7-6 to TRBJ2-3; D may be TRBD1 or TRBD2 (5 bases each). Germline CDR1 is SGHVS and CDR2 is FNYEAQ. The CDR3 is made up of 15 amino acids. V was shortened by 5 bases and J by 4 bases, with 16 bases between the two germline ends. CDR3 sequence reads: CASSVIQEVSDTQYF. The CDR3 nucleotides read TGTGCCAGCAGCGTAATACAGGAGGTTTCAGATACGCAGTATTTT.

As concerns this clonotype: A clone one base away is much larger, so this may be a read error. The chain links TRBV27 to TRBJ1-2, with 8 bases that match TRBD1. There are 13 residues in the CDR3. Germline CDR1 MNHEY, CDR2 SMNVEV (reference sequence). CDR3 nucleotides: TGTGTCAGCAGAGACAGGGGAAACTATGGCTACACCTTC. Its protein product is CVSRDRGNYGYTF.

As regards this clonotype: One base away lies a much larger clone, so this may be a sequencing read error. This chain uses TRBV7-9 with TRBJ2-1; D may match TRBD1 or TRBD2 (6 bases each). Germline V gene data show CDR1 as SEHNR and CDR2 as FQNEAQ (reference sequence). There are 15 residues in the CDR3. The CDR3 nucleotides are TGTACCAGCAGCTTACAGGGACGGGAGAGCAATGAGCAGTTCTTC. It encodes CTSSLQGRESNEQFF.

The V call is TRBV6-5, the J call TRBJ1-2; tentatively, D is TRBD1 (6 bases). V lost 5 bases to trimming and J lost 6 bases, with 16 bases between them. Germline-derived CDR1 and CDR2 are MNHEY and SVGAGI. CDR3 length: 14 amino acids. In DNA form, the CDR3 reads TGTGCCAGCAGTGATACGACAGGTTTAAATGGCTACACCTTC. Amino acid sequence: CASSDTTGLNGYTF.

This clonotype was observed a single time. The gene calls are TRBV19 and TRBJ2-4; perhaps TRBD1 as D (6 bases). This CDR3 is built from 15 residues. In germline, CDR1 is LNHDA, CDR2 SQIVND (reference sequence). Trimming pared 6 bases from V and 0 bases from J, leaving 12 bases between. This chain's CDR3 is CASREGTLAKNIQYF. The CDR3, as DNA: TGTGCCAGTAGAGAAGGGACACTAGCCAAAAACATTCAGTACTTC. Complete variable domain (other parts from reference TRBV19 and TRBJ2-4): DGGITQSPKYLFRKEGQNVTLSCEQNLNHDAMYWYRQDPGQGLRLIYYSQIVNDFQKGDIAEGYSVSREKKESFPLTVTSAQKNPTAFYLCASREGTLAKNIQYFGAGTRLSVL.

Concerning this clonotype: A much more abundant neighbour one base away suggests this may be a read error. The gene calls are TRBV7-2 and TRBJ2-5; D may be TRBD1 (5 bases). V gave up 1 base and J gave up 2 bases, with 11 bases separating them. This CDR3 comprises 15 residues. Germline lookup yields CDR1 SGHTA and CDR2 FQGNSA. The CDR3 DNA reads TGTGCCAGCAGCTTAGTCGACAGTACTCAAGAGACCCAGTACTTC. Protein product: CASSLVDSTQETQYF.

CDR3 sequence reads: CASSPRSPNTGELFF. For the CDR3, the DNA is TGTGCCAGCAGCCCTCGGTCCCCGAACACCGGGGAGCTGTTTTTT. V and J are TRBV9 and TRBJ2-2, with D unresolved. This CDR3 has 15 residues. The germline V gene has CDR1 SGDLS and CDR2 YYNGEE. Trimming pared 4 bases from V and 0 bases from J, leaving 10 bases between.

The genes are TRBV12-3 or TRBV12-4 and TRBJ2-2; 9 bases agree with TRBD1. V shed 4 bases and J 3 bases; nucleotides not matched to a gene: 15. This CDR3 contains 19 residues. The CDR3 here is CASSWGLGQGTGYTGELFF. CDR3 sequence (DNA): TGTGCCAGCAGTTGGGGACTCGGACAGGGGACAGGATACACCGGGGAGCTGTTTTTT.

This clonotype has more than one count but fewer than ten. The J gene is TRBJ2-5, the V gene TRBV7-9; D could derive from TRBD1 or TRBD2 (6 bases each). The V end was cut by 3 bases, the J end by 5 bases, with 19 bases between. Germline CDR1 and CDR2: SEHNR and FQNEAQ (reference sequence). The CDR3 spans 16 residues. DNA for the CDR3: TGTGCCAGCAGCTTGCGAGGTCTGGGGGGCCGGGAGACCCAGTACTTC. Translation: CASSLRGLGGRETQYF.

DNA of the CDR3: TGCGCCAGCAGCCAATATAGCGGGGAGGACAATGAGCAGTTCTTC. It encodes CASSQYSGEDNEQFF. The rearrangement joins TRBV4-1 to TRBJ2-1, with 8 positions matching TRBD2. The ends lost 2 bases at V and 5 bases at J; junction bases unmatched: 5. The CDR3 has 15 amino acids. Germline V lookup: CDR1 MGHRA, CDR2 YSYEKL.

DNA of the CDR3: TGTGCCAGCAGTTTCGTGAAAGAGGGCTACACCTTC. This gives the protein CASSFVKEGYTF. This chain links TRBV12-3 or TRBV12-4 with TRBJ1-2; D is ambiguous. The CDR3 totals 12 residues. V was clipped by 3 bases and J by 8 bases, with 10 bases between them.

Regarding this clonotype: A read error may produce the germline difference seen at one junction end. The J gene is TRBJ2-3, the V gene TRBV7-6; possible D gene TRBD1, 5 bases. This CDR3 comprises 15 residues. In germline, CDR1 is SGHVS, CDR2 FNYEAQ. CDR3 residues: CASSFRRESTDTQYF. The CDR3 coding sequence is TGTGCTAGCAGCTTTCGCAGGGAAAGCACAGATACGCAGTATTTT.

In this sample, this clonotype turned up a few times. V gene TRBV7-9 combines with J gene TRBJ1-2; TRBD1 might be the D (6 bases). This CDR3 has 16 amino acids. Trimming took 5 bases from V and 0 from J, leaving 16 bases between them. Germline CDR1 SEHNR, CDR2 FQNEAQ (reference sequence). CDR3 amino acids: CASSTPGTRPNYGYTF. In nucleotides, the CDR3 is TGTGCCAGCAGCACGCCCGGGACAAGACCTAACTATGGCTACACCTTC. The full variable domain, completed using reference TRBV7-9 and TRBJ1-2, is DTGVSQNPRHKITKRGQNVTFRCDPISEHNRLYWYRQTLGQGPEFLTYFQNEAQLEKSRLLSDRFSAERPKGSFSTLEIQRTEQGDSAMYLCASSTPGTRPNYGYTFGSGTRLTVV.

In its sample, this clonotype was seen a few times. The J gene is TRBJ2-1, the V gene TRBV18; the D gene could be TRBD1 or TRBD2 (5 bases each). The CDR3 contains 14 residues. V was cut by 3 bases and J by 6 bases, with 12 bases left in between. CDR1 and CDR2 (germline): KGHSH, LQKENI. Written as DNA, the CDR3 is TGTGCCAGCTCACCGAGGGACGAGACCAATGAGCAGTTCTTC. Translation: CASSPRDETNEQFF.

This chain joins TRBV6-5 and TRBJ2-5; no clear D gene. The V gene's germline CDR1 is MNHEY and CDR2 SVGAGI. The ends were cut back, 6 bases at V and 2 bases at J, with 4 bases in the middle. The CDR3 spans 11 residues. The CDR3 protein is CASRNQETQYF. The CDR3 DNA reads as TGTGCCAGCAGGAATCAAGAGACCCAGTACTTC.

This clonotype came up a few times. The rearrangement uses TRBV7-3 and TRBJ2-3; unclear D gene. Deletions cut 5 bases from V and 6 bases from J, with 15 bases between. This CDR3 contains 14 residues. The V gene's germline CDR1 is SGHTA and CDR2 FQGTGA. Written as DNA, the CDR3 is TGTGCCAGCAGCCGCAGGCCCTTAACGGATACGCAGTATTTT. Translated, it gives CASSRRPLTDTQYF.

This clonotype appeared many times. V is TRBV6-2 or TRBV6-3 and J is TRBJ2-7, with 10 nucleotides matching TRBD1. CDR1 and CDR2 (germline): MNHEY, SVGEGT. The trim removed 5 bases at V and 6 bases at J, leaving 10 bases unmatched. This CDR3 has 15 residues. The CDR3 protein is CASSLRTGGVVEQYV. DNA of the CDR3: TGTGCCAGCAGTCTCAGGACAGGGGGAGTTGTCGAGCAGTACGTC.

This clonotype was found many times. The rearrangement uses TRBV12-3 or TRBV12-4 and TRBJ1-2, with D hard to call. This CDR3 is 11 amino acids long. Trimming pared 10 bases from V and 0 bases from J, leaving 6 bases between. CDR3 in amino acids: CAITANYGYTF. The CDR3 DNA is TGTGCCATCACAGCTAACTATGGCTACACCTTC.